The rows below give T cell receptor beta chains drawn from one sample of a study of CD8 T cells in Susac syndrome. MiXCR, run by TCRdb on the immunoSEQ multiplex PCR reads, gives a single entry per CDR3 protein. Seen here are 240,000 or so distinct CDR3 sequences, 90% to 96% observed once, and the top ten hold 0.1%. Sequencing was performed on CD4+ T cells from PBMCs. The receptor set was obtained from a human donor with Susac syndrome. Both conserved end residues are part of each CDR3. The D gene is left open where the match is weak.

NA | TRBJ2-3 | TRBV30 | TGTGCCTGGAGTGGACGGTTCACAGATACGCAGTATTTT | CAWSGRFTDTQYF
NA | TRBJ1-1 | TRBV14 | TGTGCCAGCAGCCAAGATGCATGGCGGGTTGGGACTGAAGCTTTCTTT | CASSQDAWRVGTEAFF
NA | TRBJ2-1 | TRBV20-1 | TGCAGTGCTAGTTCCTCGGTAATCAATGAGCAGTTCTTC | CSASSSVINEQFF
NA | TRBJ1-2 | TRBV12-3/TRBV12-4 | TGTGCCAGCAGTTTCGGTTTTTCAGGGTTTTATGGCTACACCTTC | CASSFGFSGFYGYTF
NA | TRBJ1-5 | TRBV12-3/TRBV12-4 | TGTGCCAGCAGTTTCCGGCTACATCCTAGTACGGGGAATCAGCCCCAGCATTTT | CASSFRLHPSTGNQPQHF
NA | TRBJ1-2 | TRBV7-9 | TGTGCCAGCAGCTCCGGGACGGGCGGCTACACCTTC | CASSSGTGGYTF
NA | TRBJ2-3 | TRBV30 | TGTGCCTGGAGACAACAGGGAGATACGCAGTATTTT | CAWRQQGDTQYF
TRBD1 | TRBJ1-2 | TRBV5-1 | TGCGCCAGCAGCTTGGAGATGACAGGGGCGAGGTTCTACACCTTC | CASSLEMTGARFYTF
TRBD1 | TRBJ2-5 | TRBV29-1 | TGCAGCGAACAAGGGGGGACAGGGGGCTTAGGAGAGACCCAGTACTTC | CSEQGGTGGLGETQYF
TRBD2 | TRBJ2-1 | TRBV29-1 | TGCAGCGTACTACGACCTAGCGGGAGTGTAGGTAATGAGCAGTTCTTC | CSVLRPSGSVGNEQFF
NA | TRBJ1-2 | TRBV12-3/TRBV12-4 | TGTGCCAGCAGTTTTCGGGTCTATGGCTACACCTTC | CASSFRVYGYTF
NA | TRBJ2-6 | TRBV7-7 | TGTGCTAGCAGCTCTGACGCGACTGGGGCCAACGTCCTGACTTTC | CASSSDATGANVLTF
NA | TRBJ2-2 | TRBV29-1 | TGCAGCGTTGTGAAAAGGGGCCCGAACACCGGGGAGCTGTTTTTT | CSVVKRGPNTGELFF
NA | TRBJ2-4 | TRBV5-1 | TGCGCCAGCAGCTTGGGCCCCGAGGCGGCCAAAAACATTCAGTACTTC | CASSLGPEAAKNIQYF
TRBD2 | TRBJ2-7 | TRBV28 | TGTGCCAGCAGCCCCACTAGCGGGAGGCTGCTCTACGAGCAGTACTTC | CASSPTSGRLLYEQYF
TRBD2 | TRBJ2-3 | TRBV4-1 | TGCGCCAGCAGCCAAGATTTGCTAGCGGGCTTCACAGATACGCAGTATTTT | CASSQDLLAGFTDTQYF
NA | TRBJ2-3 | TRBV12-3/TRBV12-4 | TGTGCCAGCAGTTTCGACGTAATTACGCAGTATTTT | CASSFDVITQYF